One sample yielded the 30 T cell receptor beta chains listed below, sequenced in a study of response to subunit inactivated influenza vaccine. TCRdb re-called the RT-PCR reads with MiXCR, one entry per CDR3 protein. The sample lists more than 450,000 distinct CDR3 sequences, under 9% occurring once. The starting material was PBMCs from blood, obtained less than 25 months after vaccination. The receptor source for this set is a man in his fifties or sixties who received an inactivated influenza vaccine.

This clonotype has a handful of counts. The chain employs TRBV7-9 and TRBJ1-1; D not resolved. With 1 base removed from V and 8 bases from J, the gap between germline ends came to 11 bases. Germline V gene sequence: CDR1 SEHNR, CDR2 FQNEAQ (reference sequence). The CDR3 length is 13 residues. CDR3: CASSLDGVSEAFF. The CDR3 DNA is TGTGCCAGCAGCTTAGACGGGGTGAGCGAAGCTTTCTTT. The full variable domain, rest sourced from reference TRBV7-9 and TRBJ1-1, is DTGVSQNPRHKITKRGQNVTFRCDPISEHNRLYWYRQTLGQGPEFLTYFQNEAQLEKSRLLSDRFSAERPKGSFSTLEIQRTEQGDSAMYLCASSLDGVSEAFFGQGTRLTVV.

This clonotype was observed a handful of times. V is TRBV4-2 and J is TRBJ2-7; possible D gene TRBD1, 7 bases. Germline V gene sequence: CDR1 LGHNA, CDR2 YNFKEQ. There are 16 residues in the CDR3. Trimming removed 3 bases at V and 3 bases at J, with 18 bases between. The CDR3 sequence: CASSQGGTDRFYEQYF. The CDR3, as DNA: TGTGCCAGCAGCCAGGGCGGGACAGACCGTTTCTACGAGCAGTACTTC.

This clonotype occurred a few times. The chain has TRBV6-2 or TRBV6-3 and TRBJ2-5; D is perhaps TRBD2 (5 bases). Trimming removed 2 bases from V and 5 bases from J, with 21 bases in between. The CDR3 consists of 17 residues. Per the germline V gene, CDR1 is MNHEY and CDR2 is SVGEGT. Here the CDR3 reads CASSYGSKKEDLETQYF. The CDR3, as DNA: TGTGCCAGCAGTTACGGGTCTAAAAAGGAGGATTTGGAGACCCAGTACTTC.

This clonotype was found a few times. This rearrangement joins TRBV4-1 to TRBJ1-1; perhaps TRBD1 as D (6 bases). The CDR3 loop spans 14 amino acids. V lost 4 bases, J lost 6 bases, and 15 bases lay in between. The V gene's germline CDR1 is MGHRA and CDR2 YSYEKL. CDR3 DNA: TGCGCCAGCAGCCCCCAGGACAGCGGCGCTGAAGCTTTCTTT. Residues: CASSPQDSGAEAFF.

This clonotype was detected ten times or more. The chain couples TRBV29-1 to TRBJ1-1; D is unresolved. The ends were cut back, 7 bases at V and 0 bases at J, with 21 bases in the middle. The germline gives CDR1 SQVTM, CDR2 ANQGSEA. The CDR3 loop spans 16 amino acids. CDR3 in amino acids: CSGGEGSGILNTEAFF. CDR3 DNA sequence: TGCAGCGGTGGTGAAGGGTCGGGAATCCTGAACACTGAAGCTTTCTTT.

This clonotype was observed a handful of times. The chain is built from TRBV4-3 and TRBJ2-1; weak D call: TRBD2 (5 bases). In germline, CDR1 is LGHNA, CDR2 YSLEER. The CDR3 is 17 residues long. Deletions cut 2 bases from V and 4 bases from J, with 18 bases between. The CDR3 DNA reads as TGCGCCAGCAGCCAACGCGTGGGCGGAGGAAGATACAATGAGCAGTTCTTC. Translated: CASSQRVGGGRYNEQFF.

This chain connects TRBV12-3 or TRBV12-4 to TRBJ2-3; 8 bases align to TRBD2. Losses at the gene ends were 5 bases for V and 6 bases for J; bases not matched to a gene: 10. The CDR3 is 15 residues long. The CDR3 sequence is CASSRKRGPGDTQYF. The DNA for the CDR3 is TGTGCCAGCAGTCGAAAGCGGGGGCCAGGGGATACGCAGTATTTT.

A few counts support this clonotype. The genes are TRBV20-1 and TRBJ2-1; D remains ambiguous. The CDR3 is 13 amino acids. From germline, CDR1 is DFQATT and CDR2 SNEGSKA (reference sequence). V gave up 4 bases and J gave up 4 bases, with 11 bases separating them. The chain's CDR3 is CSATPLVYNEQFF. For the CDR3, the DNA is TGCAGTGCTACCCCCTTAGTGTACAATGAGCAGTTCTTC.

This clonotype has at least ten counts. J is TRBJ2-1 and V is TRBV9, with 7 bases matching TRBD2. Germline trimming cut 4 bases from V and 9 bases from J; bases unmatched to any gene: 13. The V gene's germline CDR1 is SGDLS and CDR2 YYNGEE. The CDR3 spans 15 residues. CDR3 bases: TGTGCCAGCAGCCCGGAGACCGGGGGGTACCGTGAGCAGTTCTTC. Its translation is CASSPETGGYREQFF.

CDR3 in DNA: TGTGCCAGCAGTTTAGGGGCGTGGGGGGGCGATGAGCAGTTCTTC. Translating it yields CASSLGAWGGDEQFF. The chain joins TRBV12-3 or TRBV12-4 to TRBJ2-1; D is possibly TRBD2 (7 bases). The CDR3 runs 15 residues. V shed 1 base and J shed 8 bases, with 15 bases lying between them.

This clonotype was detected many times. CDR3 sequence: CASSLEQSNQPQHF. In DNA form, the CDR3 reads TGTGCCAGCAGCTTGGAACAAAGCAATCAGCCCCAGCATTTT. This chain uses TRBV5-5 with TRBJ1-5; D remains unclear. Germline CDR1 and CDR2: SGHKS and YYEKEE (reference sequence). This CDR3 has 14 residues. The ends were cut back, 0 bases at V and 1 base at J, with 5 bases in the middle. The variable domain in full, with the rest retrieved from reference TRBV5-5 and TRBJ1-5, is DAGVTQSPTHLIKTRGQQVTLRCSPISGHKSVSWYQQVLGQGPQFIFQYYEKEERGRGNFPDRFSARQFPNYSSELNVNALLLGDSALYLCASSLEQSNQPQHFGDGTRLSIL.

V usage is TRBV18 and J usage is TRBJ2-4; D is possibly TRBD1 (5 bases). CDR3 size: 15 residues. Trimming shortened V by 8 bases and J by 5 bases, and 19 bases separated the two germline ends. CDR1 KGHSH and CDR2 LQKENI come from the germline V gene. CDR3 amino acids: CASARTRSEENIQYF. CDR3 nucleotides: TGTGCCAGCGCGCGGACACGGAGCGAGGAAAACATTCAGTACTTC.

There are many counts of this clonotype. This sequence joins TRBV24-1 and TRBJ2-1; 7 positions agree with TRBD2. The CDR3 loop spans 17 amino acids. Germline trimming cut 2 bases from V and 3 bases from J; bases unmatched to any gene: 9. Germline V lookup: CDR1 KGHDR, CDR2 SFDVKD. CDR3 nucleotide sequence: TGTGCCACCAGTGATTCTCAGGGAGGGTCCTACTACAATGAGCAGTTCTTC. Residues: CATSDSQGGSYYNEQFF.

The chain uses TRBV5-5 and TRBJ1-3; TRBD1 is a possible D gene (6 bases). V was trimmed by 4 bases and J by 11 bases, leaving 10 bases between them. The CDR3 has 11 residues. Germline assignment: CDR1 SGHKS and CDR2 YYEKEE (reference sequence). As DNA, the CDR3 is TGTGCCAGCAGCCGCAGGGGAGCCATATATTTT. Protein: CASSRRGAIYF.

This clonotype has just a few counts. V usage is TRBV10-3 and J usage is TRBJ2-3; D might be TRBD2 (5 bases). V lost 8 bases and J lost 2, with 14 bases in between. This CDR3 comprises 14 residues. Germline values: CDR1 ENHRY, CDR2 SYGVKD. CDR3 nucleotide sequence: TGTGCCATCCGGCGAGGGAGCGACACAGATACGCAGTATTTT. Translated: CAIRRGSDTDTQYF.

The CDR3 DNA is TGCGCCAGCAGCTTGGCTCTAGCGGGGCCGGATGGGCAAGAGACCCAGTACTTC. Protein sequence: CASSLALAGPDGQETQYF. This chain joins TRBV5-1 and TRBJ2-5; 9 nucleotides line up with TRBD2. Trimming cost V 0 bases and J 2 bases; bases outside gene matches: 11. The CDR3 is made up of 18 amino acids. Germline values: CDR1 SGHRS, CDR2 YFSETQ.

The chain carries TRBV5-1 and TRBJ2-1, with 8 bases lining up with TRBD2. The CDR3 is made up of 16 amino acids. J gave up 5 bases and V 4 bases, and 11 bases lay outside the gene matches. CDR1 and CDR2 from the germline V gene are SGHRS and YFSETQ. In nucleotides, the CDR3 is TGCGCCAGCAGCCCCGAACTAGCGGAGGCACACAATGAGCAGTTCTTC. It translates to CASSPELAEAHNEQFF.

This clonotype has a count of ten or more. V usage is TRBV11-2 and J usage is TRBJ2-7, with D perhaps TRBD2 (5 bases). Germline CDR1 reads SGHAT; CDR2 reads FQNNGV. The CDR3 covers 14 residues. V was pared by 1 base and J by 0 bases, with 7 bases between. The CDR3 DNA reads TGTGCCAGCAGCTTAGGAGGGCGCTCCTACGAGCAGTACTTC. It specifies CASSLGGRSYEQYF.

This chain links TRBV27 with TRBJ1-1, with unresolved D. V dropped 5 bases and J dropped 1 base, with 14 bases sitting between them. The CDR3 runs to 15 residues. The germline V gene has CDR1 MNHEY and CDR2 SMNVEV (reference sequence). This CDR3 is CASSPGVAGNTEAFF. DNA for the CDR3: TGTGCCAGCAGTCCGGGAGTGGCAGGGAACACTGAAGCTTTCTTT.

For this clonotype: At one end, the junction sequence differs from germline, possibly due to a read error. J is TRBJ2-2 and V is TRBV5-1, with 11 bases lining up with TRBD2. This CDR3 comprises 17 residues. Per the germline V gene, CDR1 is SGHRS and CDR2 is YFSETQ. CDR3 region: CASSPLTSGTFGGELFF. The CDR3 nucleotides read TGCGCTAGCAGCCCACTGACTAGCGGGACTTTTGGCGGGGAGCTGTTTTTT.

This clonotype was seen repeatedly, ten times or more. This chain joins TRBV28 and TRBJ2-1; 7 nucleotides align to TRBD2. The CDR3 totals 16 residues. The ends lost 10 bases at V and 2 bases at J; junction bases unmatched: 14. Per the germline V gene, CDR1 is MDHEN and CDR2 is SYDVKM. CDR3 region: CATLGPAGATYNEQFF. DNA for the CDR3: TGTGCCACCTTAGGTCCGGCGGGAGCCACCTACAATGAGCAGTTCTTC.

The table lists this clonotype with many counts. The CDR3 spells CATSDWGSYNEQFF. The CDR3 bases are TGTGCCACCAGTGATTGGGGTTCCTACAATGAGCAGTTCTTC. The chain carries TRBV24-1 and TRBJ2-1; D not resolved. V shed 2 bases and J shed 1 base, with 5 bases lying between them. This CDR3 comprises 14 residues. Per germline, CDR1 KGHDR and CDR2 SFDVKD.

The chain links TRBV28 to TRBJ1-3, with D perhaps matching TRBD1 (6 bases). V lost 5 bases and J lost 0, with 14 bases in between. This CDR3 spans 16 amino acids. Germline V lookup: CDR1 MDHEN, CDR2 SYDVKM. This CDR3 reads CASSTRDTFSGNTIYF. In DNA form, the CDR3 reads TGTGCCAGCAGTACCCGGGACACCTTCTCTGGAAACACCATATATTTT. Variable domain in full (rest from reference TRBV28 and TRBJ1-3): DVKVTQSSRYLVKRTGEKVFLECVQDMDHENMFWYRQDPGLGLRLIYFSYDVKMKEKGDIPEGYSVSREKKERFSLILESASTNQTSMYLCASSTRDTFSGNTIYFGEGSWLTVV.

Ten or more counts support this clonotype. The V and J genes are TRBV19 and TRBJ2-2, with D perhaps TRBD1 or TRBD2 (5 bases each). V lost 6 bases and J 5 bases, leaving 19 bases between the germline ends. The CDR3 consists of 16 residues. Germline-derived CDR1 and CDR2 are LNHDA and SQIVND (reference sequence). For the CDR3, the DNA is TGTGCCAGTAGCCGTCAACCGGGACCAAAGACCGGGGAGCTGTTTTTT. This translates into CASSRQPGPKTGELFF.

This clonotype was picked up a small number of times. The rearrangement joins TRBV4-3 to TRBJ2-7, with D uncertain. The CDR3 extends over 14 amino acids. V was clipped by 0 bases and J by 3 bases, with 9 bases between them. The V gene's germline CDR1 is LGHNA and CDR2 YSLEER. The CDR3 spells CASSQDHRIYEQYF. Written as DNA, the CDR3 is TGCGCCAGCAGCCAAGATCACAGAATCTACGAGCAGTACTTC.

CDR3 residues: CAIMDPGQGAGNTIYF. The CDR3 DNA reads TGTGCCATCATGGATCCGGGACAGGGGGCTGGAAACACCATATATTTT. This sequence joins TRBV10-3 and TRBJ1-3, with 11 bases matching TRBD1. Per the germline V gene, CDR1 is ENHRY and CDR2 is SYGVKD. V was clipped by 7 bases and J by 2 bases; unmatched bases: 7. The CDR3 consists of 16 residues.

This clonotype was counted a few times. J is TRBJ2-5 and V is TRBV7-2, with 7 bases identical to TRBD2. The ends lost 5 bases at V and 5 bases at J; junction bases unmatched: 11. There are 15 residues in the CDR3. Germline V gene data show CDR1 as SGHTA and CDR2 as FQGNSA. The CDR3 sequence: CASSRDGGRWETQYF. In nucleotides, the CDR3 is TGTGCCAGCAGCCGGGACGGGGGGAGGTGGGAGACCCAGTACTTC.

The CDR3 nucleotides are TGCAGTGCTAGGGACAGGGGTTTTGGCTACACCTTC. Protein sequence: CSARDRGFGYTF. This sequence joins TRBV20-1 and TRBJ1-2; 9 bases are a match to TRBD1. Germline values: CDR1 DFQATT, CDR2 SNEGSKA (reference sequence). The CDR3 is 12 amino acids. V lost 3 bases to trimming and J lost 7 bases; unmatched junction nucleotides: 3.

This clonotype has a handful of counts. This chain links TRBV5-1 with TRBJ2-7, with D hard to call. Per germline, CDR1 SGHRS and CDR2 YFSETQ. The ends were cut back, 4 bases at V and 4 bases at J, with 15 bases in the middle. The CDR3 is made up of 14 amino acids. This CDR3 reads CASSRQSNFYEQYF. CDR3 in DNA: TGCGCCAGCAGCCGGCAGAGTAATTTTTACGAGCAGTACTTC.

There are a few counts of this clonotype. The chain employs TRBV20-1 and TRBJ2-7; 10 positions agree with TRBD2. Per germline, CDR1 DFQATT and CDR2 SNEGSKA (reference sequence). This CDR3 region has 14 residues. V dropped 3 bases and J dropped 2; count of bases not matched to a gene: 4. Here the CDR3 reads CSARWLAGAYEQYF. DNA for the CDR3: TGCAGTGCTAGGTGGCTAGCGGGAGCCTACGAGCAGTACTTC.